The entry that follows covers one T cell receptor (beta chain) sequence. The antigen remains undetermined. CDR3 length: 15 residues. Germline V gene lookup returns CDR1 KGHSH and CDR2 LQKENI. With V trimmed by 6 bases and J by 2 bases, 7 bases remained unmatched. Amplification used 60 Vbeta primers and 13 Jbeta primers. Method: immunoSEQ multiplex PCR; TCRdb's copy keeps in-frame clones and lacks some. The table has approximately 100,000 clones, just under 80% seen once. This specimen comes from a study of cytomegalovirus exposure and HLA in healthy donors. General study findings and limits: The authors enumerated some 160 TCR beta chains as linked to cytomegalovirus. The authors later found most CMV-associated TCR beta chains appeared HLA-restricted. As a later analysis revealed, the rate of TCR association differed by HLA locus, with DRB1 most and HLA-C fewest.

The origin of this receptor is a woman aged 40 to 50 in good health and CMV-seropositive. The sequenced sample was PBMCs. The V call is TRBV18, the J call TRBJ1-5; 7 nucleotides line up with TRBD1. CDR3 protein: CASSSDDRGNQPQHF. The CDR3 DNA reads TGTGCCAGCTCCTCGGACGACAGGGGCAATCAGCCCCAGCATTTT.